The 29 T cell receptor beta chains below were found in one sample sequenced in a study of OX40 agonist ivuxolimab in advanced cancers. Some clones are missing from TCRdb's copy, which holds only in-frame ones; the method was immunoSEQ multiplex PCR. Among some 58,000 clones listed, 75% to 90% were seen once. The sequencing here drew on CD4+ or CD8+ T cells sorted from blood, taken in a trial of the OX40 agonist ivuxolimab. Every receptor here comes from an adult with an advanced solid tumor such as melanoma, head and neck, liver or kidney cancer.

In this sample, this clone turned up once. J is TRBJ2-5 and V is TRBV5-1; possibly TRBD1 for D (6 bases). V lost 2 bases and J 5 bases, leaving 13 bases between the germline ends. The CDR3 runs 14 residues. Germline CDR1 reads SGHRS; CDR2 reads YFSETQ. This CDR3 is CASSFFGQSETQYF. The CDR3 nucleotides read TGCGCCAGCAGCTTTTTCGGACAGTCGGAGACCCAGTACTTC.

The CDR3 reads CASGSKASAYNEQFF. The DNA of the CDR3 is TGTGCTAGTGGTTCAAAGGCTAGCGCGTACAATGAGCAGTTCTTC. The rearrangement uses TRBV12-5 and TRBJ2-1; tentatively, D is TRBD2 (6 bases). The germline V and J ends were trimmed by 4 bases and 4 bases, with 14 bases remaining between them. The germline gives CDR1 LGHNT, CDR2 FRNRAP. The CDR3 sequence is 15 residues long.

In DNA form, the CDR3 reads TGTGCCAGCAGTTTGGCCCAGGGGAGTAGATTGAATGAGCAGTTCTTC. Encoded protein: CASSLAQGSRLNEQFF. J is TRBJ2-1 and V is TRBV28; tentatively, D is TRBD1 (6 bases). This CDR3 comprises 16 residues. The V end was cut by 3 bases, the J end by 7 bases, with 19 bases between. Looked up from germline, CDR1 is MDHEN and CDR2 is SYDVKM. The variable domain in full, completed from reference TRBV28 and TRBJ2-1, reads DVKVTQSSRYLVKRTGEKVFLECVQDMDHENMFWYRQDPGLGLRLIYFSYDVKMKEKGDIPEGYSVSREKKERFSLILESASTNQTSMYLCASSLAQGSRLNEQFFGPGTRLTVL.

The chain is built from TRBV28 and TRBJ2-3, with D tentatively TRBD2 (6 bases). The V gene's germline CDR1 is MDHEN and CDR2 SYDVKM. The CDR3 runs to 13 residues. V lost 2 bases, J lost 4 bases, and 7 bases lay in between. The CDR3 DNA sequence: TGTGCCAGCAGTTTAACGGGAGCAGATACGCAGTATTTT. Translating it yields CASSLTGADTQYF.

This chain connects TRBV9 to TRBJ1-1, with a tentative D call TRBD1 (5 bases). This CDR3 contains 14 residues. V was pared by 1 base and J by 2 bases, with 9 bases between. Germline V gene data show CDR1 as SGDLS and CDR2 as YYNGEE. CDR3 in amino acids: CASSVTGENTEAFF. The CDR3 DNA reads as TGTGCCAGCAGCGTAACAGGAGAAAACACTGAAGCTTTCTTT.

The V call is TRBV18, the J call TRBJ2-7, with TRBD1 matching 9 bases. The CDR3 sequence is 14 residues long. The V gene's germline CDR1 is KGHSH and CDR2 LQKENI. J gave up 5 bases and V 5 bases, and 7 bases lay outside the gene matches. The CDR3 loop reads CASSTRDRVHEQYF. The CDR3 region has the DNA TGTGCCAGCTCAACCCGGGACAGGGTCCACGAGCAGTACTTC. Combining the CDR3 with reference TRBV18 and TRBJ2-7 gives the whole variable domain NAGVMQNPRHLVRRRGQEARLRCSPMKGHSHVYWYRQLPEEGLKFMVYLQKENIIDESGMPKERFSAEFPKEGPSILRIQQVVRGDSAAYFCASSTRDRVHEQYFGPGTRLTVT.

The chain combines TRBV5-1 with TRBJ2-7; no clear D. V was trimmed by 0 bases and J by 2 bases, leaving 9 bases between them. Looked up from germline, CDR1 is SGHRS and CDR2 is YFSETQ. CDR3 length: 14 amino acids. CDR3 in amino acids: CASSLAVNPYEQYF. In nucleotides, the CDR3 is TGCGCCAGCAGCTTGGCTGTCAACCCCTACGAGCAGTACTTC.

The chain joins TRBV11-3 to TRBJ1-1, with D uncertain. Trimming removed 5 bases from V and 1 base from J, with 8 bases in between. CDR3 length: 13 residues. Germline assignment: CDR1 SGHNT and CDR2 YENEEA. CDR3 residues: CASSVTTNTEAFF. CDR3 nucleotides: TGTGCCAGCAGCGTGACAACGAACACTGAAGCTTTCTTT.

This clone was counted a single time. Here the CDR3 reads CASSEARSTDTQYF. The CDR3 region has the DNA TGCGCCAGCAGCGAGGCACGAAGCACAGATACGCAGTATTTT. The chain recombines TRBV5-1 with TRBJ2-3; no reliable D call. The CDR3 is made up of 14 amino acids. CDR1 and CDR2 (germline): SGHRS, YFSETQ. V lost 4 bases and J lost 0, with 9 bases in between.

The genes are TRBV7-9 and TRBJ2-5; D may be TRBD2 (5 bases). CDR1 and CDR2 from the germline V gene are SEHNR and FQNEAQ (reference sequence). The CDR3 spans 15 residues. V was pared by 4 bases and J by 4 bases, with 16 bases between. The CDR3 protein is CASSSRPGWGETQYF. The CDR3 bases are TGTGCCAGCAGCTCCCGGCCGGGATGGGGAGAGACCCAGTACTTC. The entire variable domain, with the rest obtained from reference TRBV7-9 and TRBJ2-5, is as follows: DTGVSQNPRHKITKRGQNVTFRCDPISEHNRLYWYRQTLGQGPEFLTYFQNEAQLEKSRLLSDRFSAERPKGSFSTLEIQRTEQGDSAMYLCASSSRPGWGETQYFGPGTRLLVL.

This clone was recorded a few times. The chain recombines TRBV4-3 with TRBJ2-5; a weak D match, TRBD2 (7 bases). Trimming pared 3 bases from V and 5 bases from J, leaving 16 bases between. Germline V gene sequence: CDR1 LGHNA, CDR2 YSLEER. CDR3 length equals 15 residues. The CDR3 DNA sequence: TGCGCCAGCAGCCAGATGAGGGGGGGGTGGGAGACCCAGTACTTC. This translates into CASSQMRGGWETQYF.

A word on this clone: Within the sample, other DNA sequences also encode this same CDR3. The genes are TRBV7-9 and TRBJ2-5; 9 bases align to TRBD2. Trimming at V came to 6 bases and at J to 4 bases, leaving 3 bases not matched to a gene. The CDR3 runs 13 residues. Germline values: CDR1 SEHNR, CDR2 FQNEAQ (reference sequence). CDR3 nucleotides: TGTGCCAGCAGTCATAGCGGGGGAGAGACCCAGTACTTC. Amino acids: CASSHSGGETQYF. Full variable domain (missing parts from reference TRBV7-9 and TRBJ2-5): DTGVSQNPRHKITKRGQNVTFRCDPISEHNRLYWYRQTLGQGPEFLTYFQNEAQLEKSRLLSDRFSAERPKGSFSTLEIQRTEQGDSAMYLCASSHSGGETQYFGPGTRLLVL.

V is TRBV27 and J is TRBJ2-3, with no clear D. Trimming removed 4 bases at V and 6 bases at J, with 8 bases between. CDR1 and CDR2 from the germline V gene are MNHEY and SMNVEV (reference sequence). CDR3 length: 12 residues. The CDR3 sequence is CASSYRRDTQYF. The CDR3 DNA is TGTGCCAGCAGTTACCGTCGGGATACGCAGTATTTT.

The chain uses TRBV7-8 and TRBJ1-2; D may be TRBD1 (6 bases). V was trimmed by 5 bases and J by 1 base, leaving 20 bases between them. CDR1 is SGHVS and CDR2 is FQNEAQ in the germline V gene. The CDR3 extends over 17 amino acids. CDR3 amino acids: CASSQRVGGRDNYGYTF. CDR3 DNA: TGTGCCAGCAGCCAACGGGTTGGGGGGCGGGATAACTATGGCTACACCTTC.

The rearrangement joins TRBV28 to TRBJ1-2; 7 bases align to TRBD1. With 6 bases clipped from V and 8 bases from J, the junction kept 9 bases outside the gene matches. The CDR3 is 13 residues long. Germline V gene lookup returns CDR1 MDHEN and CDR2 SYDVKM. CDR3 sequence reads: CASSQDRDLGYTF. CDR3 coding DNA: TGTGCCAGCAGCCAAGACAGGGACCTAGGCTACACCTTC.

This chain joins TRBV5-6 and TRBJ2-7; 9 bases agree with TRBD2. The V segment lost 1 base and the J segment 2 bases; nucleotides outside the gene matches: 4. Per the germline V gene, CDR1 is SGHDT and CDR2 is YYEEEE. CDR3 length equals 15 residues. This CDR3 reads CASSLLTSGPYEQYF. CDR3 sequence (DNA): TGTGCCAGCAGCTTGTTGACTAGCGGACCCTACGAGCAGTACTTC. The whole variable domain, filled in from reference TRBV5-6 and TRBJ2-7, reads DAGVTQSPTHLIKTRGQQVTLRCSPKSGHDTVSWYQQALGQGPQFIFQYYEEEERQRGNFPDRFSGHQFPNYSSELNVNALLLGDSALYLCASSLLTSGPYEQYFGPGTRLTVT.

The rearrangement links TRBV5-6 to TRBJ2-5; 14 bases match TRBD2. There are 16 residues in the CDR3. V was clipped by 4 bases and J by 11 bases; unmatched bases: 13. The germline V gene has CDR1 SGHDT and CDR2 YYEEEE. The CDR3 nucleotides read TGTGCCAGCAGCACTTCCCCCGGACTAGCGGGAGGTGAGCAGTACTTC. Its translation: CASSTSPGLAGGEQYF.

The chain carries TRBV18 and TRBJ2-7; tentative D call: TRBD2 (5 bases). Trimming took off 2 bases at V and 6 bases at J, with 14 bases between the two ends. CDR1 is KGHSH, CDR2 LQKENI, per germline. The CDR3 runs 14 residues. CDR3 DNA: TGTGCCAGCTCACCAGAGAGGGATACCAGCGAGCAGTACTTC. It yields the protein CASSPERDTSEQYF.

This clone is a singleton in its sample. The genes are TRBV6-6 and TRBJ1-5; perhaps TRBD1 as D (5 bases). V gave up 5 bases and J gave up 9 bases, with 8 bases separating them. This CDR3 has 11 residues. The germline V gene has CDR1 MNHNY and CDR2 SVGAGI (reference sequence). The CDR3 here is CASSKGLPQHF. The CDR3 region has the DNA TGTGCCAGCAGTAAGGGGCTGCCCCAGCATTTT.

The chain recombines TRBV6-5 with TRBJ2-7; 7 bases align to TRBD1. The germline CDR1 and CDR2 sequences are MNHEY and SVGAGI. CDR3 size: 13 residues. V lost 5 bases to trimming and J lost 6 bases; unmatched junction nucleotides: 7. The CDR3 here is CASSVNRGTEQYF. The CDR3 region has the DNA TGTGCCAGCAGTGTCAACAGGGGTACCGAGCAGTACTTC.

The CDR3 is CASSPRSGHNEQFF. CDR3 DNA sequence: TGTGCCAGCTCACCCCGTTCCGGGCACAATGAGCAGTTCTTC. V gene TRBV18 combines with J gene TRBJ2-1; D uncertain. V was cut by 3 bases and J by 5 bases, with 11 bases left in between. Germline V gene sequence: CDR1 KGHSH, CDR2 LQKENI. The CDR3 contains 14 residues.

This clone was found once. This chain connects TRBV5-1 to TRBJ2-2; 9 positions agree with TRBD1. Germline trimming cut 0 bases from V and 4 bases from J; bases unmatched to any gene: 1. Germline loops: CDR1 SGHRS, CDR2 YFSETQ. This CDR3 contains 15 residues. The CDR3 spells CASSLVGQGTGELFF. The CDR3 region has the DNA TGCGCCAGCAGCTTGGTGGGACAGGGCACCGGGGAGCTGTTTTTT.

This CDR3 reads CASSLDVTENEKLFF. CDR3 bases: TGTGCCAGCAGCTTAGACGTGACAGAAAATGAAAAACTGTTTTTT. This sequence joins TRBV11-2 and TRBJ1-4, with a tentative D call TRBD1 (5 bases). V lost 0 bases and J lost 5, with 10 bases in between. Germline V gene sequence: CDR1 SGHAT, CDR2 FQNNGV. The CDR3 loop spans 15 amino acids. Supplemented by reference TRBV11-2 and TRBJ1-4, the full variable domain reads EAGVAQSPRYKIIEKRQSVAFWCNPISGHATLYWYQQILGQGPKLLIQFQNNGVVDDSQLPKDRFSAERLKGVDSTLKIQPAKLEDSAVYLCASSLDVTENEKLFFGSGTQLSVL.

This clone was observed a single time. The CDR3 loop is CASSLDGTDSQPQHF. The CDR3, as DNA: TGTGCCAGCAGTTTGGACGGGACCGATTCTCAGCCCCAGCATTTT. V gene TRBV28 combines with J gene TRBJ1-5; TRBD1 might be the D (5 bases). CDR1 and CDR2 (germline): MDHEN, SYDVKM. This CDR3 has 15 amino acids. V lost 3 bases and J lost 6, with 15 bases in between. Variable domain in full (rest from reference TRBV28 and TRBJ1-5): DVKVTQSSRYLVKRTGEKVFLECVQDMDHENMFWYRQDPGLGLRLIYFSYDVKMKEKGDIPEGYSVSREKKERFSLILESASTNQTSMYLCASSLDGTDSQPQHFGDGTRLSIL.

The J gene is TRBJ2-2, the V gene TRBV11-2; TRBD2 agrees at 12 bases. The trim removed 5 bases at V and 7 bases at J, leaving 11 bases unmatched. Germline lookup yields CDR1 SGHAT and CDR2 FQNNGV. The CDR3 loop spans 17 amino acids. The CDR3 DNA sequence: TGTGCCAGCAGCCCTAGGAGACTAGCGGGAGTTGGCGGGGAGCTGTTTTTT. It yields the protein CASSPRRLAGVGGELFF. The variable domain in full, completed from reference TRBV11-2 and TRBJ2-2, reads EAGVAQSPRYKIIEKRQSVAFWCNPISGHATLYWYQQILGQGPKLLIQFQNNGVVDDSQLPKDRFSAERLKGVDSTLKIQPAKLEDSAVYLCASSPRRLAGVGGELFFGEGSRLTVL.

The V call is TRBV11-1, the J call TRBJ2-3; D gene ambiguous. CDR3 length equals 13 residues. Germline V gives CDR1 SGHAT, CDR2 FQDESV (reference sequence). Trimming took off 5 bases at V and 8 bases at J, with 14 bases between the two ends. The DNA for the CDR3 is TGTGCCAGCAGCCCGGCTCGGGTGGGTACGCAGTATTTT. Translated, it gives CASSPARVGTQYF.

The sample holds a few counts of this clone. The V gene is TRBV6-1, the J gene TRBJ1-3; D not certain. Germline CDR1 reads MNHNS; CDR2 reads SASEGT. The CDR3 spans 12 residues. The V end lost 2 bases, the J end lost 7 bases, and 6 bases lay between the germline ends. The DNA of the CDR3 is TGTGCCAGCAGTGAATATCCGAACACCATATATTTT. It specifies CASSEYPNTIYF.

The chain is built from TRBV2 and TRBJ2-7; TRBD2 is a possible D gene (5 bases). This CDR3 has 14 amino acids. Germline CDR1 is SNHLY and CDR2 is FYNNEI. V lost 4 bases to trimming and J lost 2 bases, with 12 bases between them. The CDR3 DNA is TGTGCCAGCAGTGGAGCGGAGCAGGCCTACGAGCAGTACTTC. It is translated as CASSGAEQAYEQYF. Full variable domain (rest looked up from reference TRBV2 and TRBJ2-7): EPEVTQTPSHQVTQMGQEVILRCVPISNHLYFYWYRQILGQKVEFLVSFYNNEISEKSEIFDDQFSVERPDGSNFTLKIRSTKLEDSAMYFCASSGAEQAYEQYFGPGTRLTVT.

This chain links TRBV30 with TRBJ2-1, with a weak D call TRBD2 (5 bases). Germline assignment: CDR1 GTSNPN and CDR2 SVGIG (reference sequence). The length of the CDR3 is 12 residues. V shed 0 bases and J shed 8 bases, with 8 bases lying between them. CDR3 bases: TGTGCCTGGAGTGTTGGAGGTGATGAGCAGTTCTTC. Protein: CAWSVGGDEQFF.